These 23 T cell receptor beta chains share one sample of origin, sequenced in a study of shared T cell receptors in the human thymus (dated by TCRdb to the early 2020s). Libraries were constructed by the immunoSEQ multiplex PCR assay. The source is immuneACCESS, and TCRdb retained only in-frame sequences with V and J called. Part of the clones is not carried over; for the studies checked, unresolved V genes explain less than half of this, and the remainder is unexplained. This sample holds approximately 580,000 clones; around three quarters were observed only once. Less than 0.015% of the sample is in the top ten clones. The sample was also linked to a second study, of human thymus T cells.

The sample comprised thymocytes. The receptors stem from a boy in the first two years of life with a congenital heart defect. Donor details come from another sample of the same person, matched by shared clones.

Notes on this clone: The sample carries other DNA sequences with the same CDR3. This chain links TRBV27 with TRBJ1-2; 8 nucleotides align to TRBD1. The CDR3 is 14 residues long. Germline V gene sequence: CDR1 MNHEY, CDR2 SMNVEV (reference sequence). After removal of 4 bases from V and 4 bases from J, the junction contained 5 bases not matched to a gene. As DNA, the CDR3 is TGTGCCAGCAGTTCCGGACAGGGCGGCTATGGCTACACCTTC. It yields the protein CASSSGQGGYGYTF.

The chain joins TRBV28 to TRBJ2-2, with a weak D call TRBD1 (6 bases). V was trimmed by 1 base and J by 7 bases, leaving 10 bases between them. From germline, CDR1 is MDHEN and CDR2 SYDVKM. The CDR3 sequence is 14 residues long. The chain's CDR3 is CASSLFLQGGELFF. The CDR3 DNA sequence: TGTGCCAGCAGTTTATTCCTACAGGGCGGGGAGCTGTTTTTT.

The CDR3 region is CASSSLNRGLGQPQHF. In DNA form, the CDR3 reads TGTGCCAGCAGTAGCTTAAACAGGGGATTAGGGCAGCCCCAGCATTTT. The chain links TRBV27 to TRBJ1-5, with 7 bases aligning to TRBD1. V dropped 5 bases and J dropped 7; count of bases not matched to a gene: 14. The CDR3 consists of 16 residues. Germline loops: CDR1 MNHEY, CDR2 SMNVEV (reference sequence).

The chain carries TRBV6-6 and TRBJ2-5; TRBD2 agrees at 8 bases. After removal of 4 bases from V and 1 base from J, the junction contained 5 bases not matched to a gene. The germline gives CDR1 MNHNY, CDR2 SVGAGI (reference sequence). The CDR3 spans 15 residues. DNA for the CDR3: TGTGCCAGCAGTTCCACTAGCGGCCGCCAAGAGACCCAGTACTTC. Encoded protein: CASSSTSGRQETQYF.

Concerning this clone itself: One end of the junction varies from germline; a read error may be responsible. V and J are TRBV27 and TRBJ2-7; 10 bases are shared with TRBD1. The germline V gene encodes CDR1 MNHEY and CDR2 SMNVEV (reference sequence). The CDR3 loop spans 12 amino acids. The DNA of the CDR3 is TGTGCCAGCAGTCCCCTTGGGACAGGGGTGACTTTC. Amino acids: CASSPLGTGVTF.

V and J are TRBV29-1 and TRBJ2-7; 7 nucleotides match TRBD1. V lost 6 bases to trimming and J lost 5 bases; unmatched junction nucleotides: 13. CDR1 and CDR2 from the germline V gene are SQVTM and ANQGSEA. CDR3 length: 14 amino acids. The CDR3 here is CSVGSGRGTDEQYF. The CDR3 nucleotides read TGCAGCGTAGGGTCTGGCAGGGGGACGGACGAGCAGTACTTC.

This clone was seen a single time. The chain carries TRBV5-4 and TRBJ2-4; possible D gene TRBD1, 5 bases. The CDR3 runs 15 residues. The V end was cut by 3 bases, the J end by 8 bases, with 18 bases between. CDR1 and CDR2 from the germline V gene are SGHNT and YYREEE (reference sequence). CDR3 residues: CASSSWQGLRDIQYF. CDR3 nucleotide sequence: TGTGCCAGCAGCTCCTGGCAGGGCCTAAGAGACATTCAGTACTTC.

J is TRBJ2-7 and V is TRBV5-1, with 9 bases fitting TRBD1. The CDR3 is made up of 14 amino acids. V shed 2 bases and J 4 bases; nucleotides not matched to a gene: 4. CDR1 is SGHRS and CDR2 is YFSETQ in the germline V gene. In DNA, the CDR3 is TGCGCCAGCAGCTTACAGGGGGCTGGATACGAGCAGTACTTC. Translation: CASSLQGAGYEQYF.

About this clone: The sample holds other DNA sequences that translate to the same CDR3. As DNA, the CDR3 is TGTGCCAGCAGTCCAACAGGGTACGAGCAGTACTTC. It is translated as CASSPTGYEQYF. This chain links TRBV27 with TRBJ2-7; maybe TRBD1 (6 bases). CDR3 length equals 12 residues. The ends were cut back, 5 bases at V and 4 bases at J, with 9 bases in the middle. Germline V gives CDR1 MNHEY, CDR2 SMNVEV (reference sequence).

The J gene is TRBJ2-1, the V gene TRBV10-2, with 10 bases fitting TRBD2. The CDR3 covers 14 residues. The germline V gene has CDR1 WSHSY and CDR2 SAAADI. J lost 3 bases, V lost 6 bases, and 2 bases had no gene match. The CDR3 region is CASSSGGDYNEQFF. CDR3 sequence (DNA): TGCGCCAGCAGCAGCGGGGGGGACTACAATGAGCAGTTCTTC.

V and J are TRBV9 and TRBJ2-1; TRBD2 aligns across 8 bases. The germline V gene encodes CDR1 SGDLS and CDR2 YYNGEE. The V gene end was trimmed by 3 bases and the J gene end by 8 bases; junction bases not matched to a gene: 13. The CDR3 loop spans 16 amino acids. The CDR3: CASSGPPQGLVHEQFF. The DNA of the CDR3 is TGTGCCAGCAGCGGGCCCCCACAGGGACTAGTCCATGAGCAGTTCTTC.

The CDR3 loop is CASSLWDRGNNEQFF. The CDR3 DNA reads TGTGCCAGCAGCTTATGGGACAGGGGAAACAATGAGCAGTTCTTC. This chain connects TRBV11-3 to TRBJ2-1; 10 bases are a match to TRBD1. V lost 2 bases to trimming and J lost 5 bases; unmatched junction nucleotides: 3. In germline, CDR1 is SGHNT, CDR2 YENEEA. The CDR3 spans 15 residues.

This clone came up once. This chain links TRBV27 with TRBJ2-1; D remains unclear. Trimming shortened V by 6 bases and J by 3 bases, and 15 bases separated the two germline ends. CDR1 and CDR2 (germline): MNHEY, SMNVEV (reference sequence). The CDR3 length is 15 residues. CDR3 residues: CASSSVSSYYNEQFF. The CDR3 coding sequence is TGTGCCAGCAGCTCAGTCTCCTCTTACTACAATGAGCAGTTCTTC.

The chain has TRBV29-1 and TRBJ2-7; 12 bases agree with TRBD2. Per the germline V gene, CDR1 is SQVTM and CDR2 is ANQGSEA. The CDR3 runs to 20 residues. Trimming removed 7 bases from V and 3 bases from J; junction bases left unmatched: 25. CDR3 sequence reads: CSGVRKQTETGTSGFYEQYF. The CDR3 DNA reads as TGCAGCGGGGTCCGTAAACAGACAGAGACCGGGACTAGCGGGTTCTACGAGCAGTACTTC.

The table lists this clone with a count of one. The chain joins TRBV4-1 to TRBJ2-1; 7 bases are shared with TRBD2. Germline-derived CDR1 and CDR2 are MGHRA and YSYEKL. The length of the CDR3 is 13 residues. The V segment lost 3 bases and the J segment 8 bases; nucleotides outside the gene matches: 4. The CDR3 sequence: CASSHPLADEQFF. The CDR3 DNA follows: TGCGCCAGCAGCCACCCCCTAGCGGATGAGCAGTTCTTC.

The V gene is TRBV30, the J gene TRBJ1-5, with D hard to call. V lost 2 bases to trimming and J lost 1 base, with 9 bases between them. CDR1 is GTSNPN, CDR2 SVGIG, per germline (reference sequence). This CDR3 comprises 14 residues. CDR3 nucleotides: TGTGCCTGGAGTTTAACACGAAGCAATCAGCCCCAGCATTTT. It is translated as CAWSLTRSNQPQHF.

V usage is TRBV4-2 and J usage is TRBJ1-2; the match to TRBD1 covers 9 bases. V was clipped by 5 bases and J by 6 bases; unmatched bases: 7. Germline loops: CDR1 LGHNA, CDR2 YNFKEQ. The CDR3 covers 14 residues. The CDR3 DNA is TGTGCCAGCAGCAGAACAGGGGGCGCGGATGGCTACACCTTC. The encoded protein is CASSRTGGADGYTF.

The chain couples TRBV29-1 to TRBJ2-7; possible D gene TRBD1, 5 bases. Trimming took off 1 base at V and 1 base at J, with 5 bases between the two ends. The CDR3 is 12 residues long. Germline loops: CDR1 SQVTM, CDR2 ANQGSEA. CDR3 sequence reads: CSVEGTSYEQYF. Here the CDR3 DNA reads TGCAGCGTTGAAGGGACATCCTACGAGCAGTACTTC.

The chain has TRBV5-1 and TRBJ2-2; a possible D gene is TRBD1 (6 bases). The V end was cut by 0 bases, the J end by 6 bases, with 15 bases between. CDR1 SGHRS and CDR2 YFSETQ come from the germline V gene. The CDR3 totals 16 residues. The chain's CDR3 is CASSLASRGGPGELFF. CDR3 in DNA: TGCGCCAGCAGCTTGGCCAGCAGAGGGGGACCCGGGGAGCTGTTTTTT.

The rearrangement uses TRBV10-3 and TRBJ2-7, with D tentatively TRBD1 (5 bases). Germline-derived CDR1 and CDR2 are ENHRY and SYGVKD. This CDR3 has 19 residues. V lost 2 bases, J lost 2 bases, and 25 bases lay in between. CDR3 nucleotide sequence: TGTGCCATCAGTGAGCGAGCCGGGCCACCTCCGCAGGGCCCCTACGAGCAGTACTTC. Translating it yields CAISERAGPPPQGPYEQYF.

The chain links TRBV29-1 to TRBJ2-5, with D tentatively TRBD1 (6 bases). CDR3 length equals 13 residues. CDR1 and CDR2 from the germline V gene are SQVTM and ANQGSEA. V was pared by 4 bases and J by 3 bases, with 12 bases between. In DNA, the CDR3 is TGCAGCGTTGCCCCAGGGGTAAAAGAGACCCAGTACTTC. It yields the protein CSVAPGVKETQYF.

The V call is TRBV5-4, the J call TRBJ2-7; tentatively, D is TRBD1 (6 bases). This CDR3 contains 15 residues. V dropped 3 bases and J dropped 2 bases, with 15 bases sitting between them. Germline CDR1 SGHNT, CDR2 YYREEE (reference sequence). DNA of the CDR3: TGTGCCAGCAGCTGCGAGGGGGAGCTTCCCTACGAGCAGTACTTC. The encoded protein is CASSCEGELPYEQYF.

This rearrangement joins TRBV11-3 to TRBJ1-5; 10 bases fit TRBD1. CDR1 SGHNT and CDR2 YENEEA come from the germline V gene. V was pared by 9 bases and J by 7 bases, with 6 bases of the junction left unmatched. This CDR3 region has 13 residues. The CDR3 DNA reads as TGTGCCAGGGGGACAGGGGTACGCCAGCCCCAGCATTTT. Its protein product is CARGTGVRQPQHF.